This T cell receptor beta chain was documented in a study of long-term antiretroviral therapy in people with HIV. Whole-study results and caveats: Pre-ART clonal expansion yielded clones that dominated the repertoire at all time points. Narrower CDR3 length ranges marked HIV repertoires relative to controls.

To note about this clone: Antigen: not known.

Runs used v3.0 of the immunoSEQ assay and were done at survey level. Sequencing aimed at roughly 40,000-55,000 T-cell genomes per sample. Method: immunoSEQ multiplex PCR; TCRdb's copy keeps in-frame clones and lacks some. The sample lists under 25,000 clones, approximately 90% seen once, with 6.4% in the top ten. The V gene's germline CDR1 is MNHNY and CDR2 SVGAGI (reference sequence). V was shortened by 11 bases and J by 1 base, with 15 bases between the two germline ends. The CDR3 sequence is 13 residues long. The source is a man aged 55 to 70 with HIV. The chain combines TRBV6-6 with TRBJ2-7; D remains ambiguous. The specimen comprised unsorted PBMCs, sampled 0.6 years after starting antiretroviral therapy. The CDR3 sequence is CASQPVDSYEQYF. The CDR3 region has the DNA TGTGCCTCTCAGCCGGTGGATTCCTACGAGCAGTACTTC.